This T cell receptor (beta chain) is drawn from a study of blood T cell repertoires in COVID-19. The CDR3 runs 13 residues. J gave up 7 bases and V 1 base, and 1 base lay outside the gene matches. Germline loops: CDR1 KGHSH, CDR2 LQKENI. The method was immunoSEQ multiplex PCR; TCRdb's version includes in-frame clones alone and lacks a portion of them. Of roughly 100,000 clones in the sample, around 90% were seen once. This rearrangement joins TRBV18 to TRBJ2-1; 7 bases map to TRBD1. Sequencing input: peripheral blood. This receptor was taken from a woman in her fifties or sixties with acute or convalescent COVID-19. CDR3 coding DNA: TGTGCCAGCTCACCACGGACAGGTAATGAGCAGTTCTTC. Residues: CASSPRTGNEQFF.